The 5 T cell receptor beta chains in this list originate from one sample, sequenced in a study of T-cell reconstitution after alpha-beta-depleted transplantation in children (TCRdb year 2016). Libraries came from PCR. Sequencing was carried out with an Illumina HiSeq 2500. To normalize quantification of the TCRbeta repertoire, the TCR libraries were built with molecular barcoding that relied on unique molecular identifiers. TCRdb redid the processing of the public reads, applying fastp at Q25 and MiXCR, and retained in-frame beta chains. Rows with a matching CDR3 protein are joined into one entry that keeps the most common DNA and genes. Here the sample has some 600,000 distinct CDR3 sequences; roughly 13% occur a single time. 2.2% of the sample is held by the ten biggest clonotypes. Sample treatment or condition, as interpreted from the label and publication: allogeneic hematopoietic cell transplantation with graft depleted of TCRalphabeta T cells and CD19 B cells.

This material consisted of PBMCs, mostly from graft donor cells, taken 360 days after TCRalphabeta/CD19-depleted stem cell transplant. Every receptor here comes from a male patient younger than 18 who had a stem cell transplant for acute myeloid leukemia, so the T cells may come from the graft donor.

This clonotype turned up a few times. The chain links TRBV12-3 or TRBV12-4 to TRBJ2-1; D may be TRBD1 (6 bases). CDR3 size: 14 residues. V lost 4 bases and J lost 2, with 9 bases in between. The CDR3 coding sequence is TGTGCCAGCAGTTGGACAGAAGCCTACAATGAGCAGTTCTTC. Amino acids: CASSWTEAYNEQFF.

This clonotype was seen a few times. The CDR3 spells CASSLWTSGINEQFF. CDR3 coding DNA: TGTGCCAGCAGCTTATGGACTAGCGGGATCAATGAGCAGTTCTTC. The V gene is TRBV11-2, the J gene TRBJ2-1; 12 bases align to TRBD2. The germline V gene encodes CDR1 SGHAT and CDR2 FQNNGV. The CDR3 consists of 15 residues. The V and J ends lost 2 bases and 6 bases, in that order; junction bases with no gene match: 2.

The gene calls are TRBV28 and TRBJ2-7; maybe TRBD2 (6 bases). V dropped 3 bases and J dropped 3 bases, with 12 bases sitting between them. This CDR3 spans 14 amino acids. Germline CDR1 and CDR2: MDHEN and SYDVKM. The CDR3 DNA reads TGTGCCAGCAGTTTTGTGGGAGGACTCTACGAGCAGTACTTC. The encoded protein is CASSFVGGLYEQYF.

A few counts support this clonotype. The CDR3 region has the DNA TGTGCCACCGGACTAGCGGGCAAGAACACCGGGGAGCTGTTTTTT. Translating gives CATGLAGKNTGELFF. The rearrangement joins TRBV6-1 to TRBJ2-2, with 11 positions matching TRBD2. Germline V gives CDR1 MNHNS, CDR2 SASEGT. This CDR3 region has 15 residues. With V trimmed by 10 bases and J by 1 base, 5 bases remained unmatched.

In this sample, this clonotype turned up a few times. This rearrangement joins TRBV6-1 to TRBJ2-7; TRBD2 matches 13 bases. Germline CDR1 reads MNHNS; CDR2 reads SASEGT. V lost 6 bases and J lost 5; bases outside the gene matches: 13. This CDR3 has 17 amino acids. CDR3 protein: CASSRGLAGVMIHEQYF. CDR3 DNA: TGTGCCAGCAGCCGAGGACTAGCGGGAGTTATGATCCACGAGCAGTACTTC.